This TCR beta chain was obtained from a study of identical twins. This clonotype was detected ten times or more. Its target is not known. The V gene lost 4 bases and the J gene lost 7 bases, with 14 bases spanning the gap. The CDR3 length is 14 residues. Germline loops: CDR1 SEHNR, CDR2 FQNEAQ (reference sequence). General observations from the study: Whereas memory repertoires showed no such difference, abundant cord blood beta clonotypes carried fewer insertions. Twin-shared out-of-frame alpha sequences showed excess low generation probability. It was possible that invariant MAIT and iNKT cells partly confounded the zero-insertion analyses.

A universal primer site was added by template switching, and unique molecular identifiers were carried by the cDNA. TCRdb fed the 5' RACE reads into MiXCR, producing one record per CDR3 protein. The sample holds 450,000 or so distinct CDR3 sequences, around 20% seen once. The origin of this receptor is a man aged 50-60 years in good health. Specimen: naive T cells sorted from blood. This sequence joins TRBV7-9 and TRBJ1-5; no firm D call. The CDR3 DNA reads TGTGCCAGCAGCTCCAACACAGTGGAACAGCCCCAGCATTTT. Its protein is CASSSNTVEQPQHF. The full variable domain, in which reference TRBV7-9 and TRBJ1-5 provide the parts outside the CDR3, is DTGVSQNPRHKITKRGQNVTFRCDPISEHNRLYWYRQTLGQGPEFLTYFQNEAQLEKSRLLSDRFSAERPKGSFSTLEIQRTEQGDSAMYLCASSSNTVEQPQHFGDGTRLSIL.